What follows are 28 T cell receptor beta chains derived from one specimen sequenced in a study of blood T cell repertoires in COVID-19. Measured with immunoSEQ multiplex PCR; TCRdb has only the in-frame clones, and not every one. The sample contains about 55,000 clones, roughly 80% of which appear only once. The source material was peripheral blood. The receptors originated from a human donor in a cohort sampled during active or convalescent COVID-19.

This clone was observed a handful of times. The chain uses TRBV5-5 and TRBJ1-1; D gene ambiguous. Germline V gene data show CDR1 as SGHKS and CDR2 as YYEKEE (reference sequence). With 2 bases removed from V and 6 bases from J, the gap between germline ends came to 11 bases. The CDR3 runs to 13 residues. The CDR3 DNA is TGTGCCAGCAGCTTTGGCCCCTCACCTGAAGCTTTCTTT. This gives the protein CASSFGPSPEAFF.

The chain couples TRBV14 to TRBJ2-1, with D possibly matching TRBD2 (5 bases). V gave up 5 bases and J gave up 10 bases, with 15 bases separating them. CDR3 length: 13 residues. Germline values: CDR1 SGHDN, CDR2 FVKESK. This CDR3 reads CASSAGYSGEQFF. CDR3 in DNA: TGTGCCAGCAGCGCCGGTTACAGCGGCGAGCAGTTCTTC.

The genes are TRBV4-3 and TRBJ1-1, with a weak D call TRBD1 (5 bases). Germline values: CDR1 LGHNA, CDR2 YSLEER. V lost 1 base and J 0 bases, leaving 9 bases between the germline ends. CDR3 length: 15 residues. The CDR3: CASSQVQGLNTEAFF. CDR3 nucleotides: TGCGCCAGCAGCCAAGTTCAGGGATTGAACACTGAAGCTTTCTTT.

The chain has TRBV5-4 and TRBJ1-4; a possible D gene is TRBD1 (6 bases). Trimming left V 0 bases short and J 6 bases short, with 9 bases between. CDR1 is SGHNT and CDR2 is YYREEE in the germline V gene (reference sequence). The CDR3 spans 14 residues. The CDR3 spells CASSLGGGDEKLFF. The CDR3 DNA follows: TGTGCCAGCAGCTTGGGAGGGGGAGATGAAAAACTGTTTTTT.

This clone was seen a few times. The V and J genes are TRBV19 and TRBJ2-2, with D perhaps matching TRBD1 (6 bases). V shed 4 bases and J shed 5 bases, with 11 bases lying between them. There are 14 residues in the CDR3. CDR1 LNHDA and CDR2 SQIVND come from the germline V gene (reference sequence). The CDR3 loop is CASSTGTTTGELFF. The DNA for the CDR3 is TGTGCCAGTAGTACCGGGACAACGACCGGGGAGCTGTTTTTT.

This clone occurred once. In DNA form, the CDR3 reads TGTGCCAGCAGCTTAGCATCAGGGGCGAACACTGAAGCTTTCTTT. Translated: CASSLASGANTEAFF. The chain links TRBV7-2 to TRBJ1-1, with D possibly TRBD1 on 6 matching bases. The CDR3 contains 15 residues. The germline CDR1 and CDR2 sequences are SGHTA and FQGNSA. V dropped 0 bases and J dropped 1 base, with 9 bases sitting between them. The full variable domain, with the rest looked up from reference TRBV7-2 and TRBJ1-1, is GAGVSQSPSNKVTEKGKDVELRCDPISGHTALYWYRQSLGQGLEFLIYFQGNSAPDKSGLPSDRFSAERTGGSVSTLTIQRTQQEDSAVYLCASSLASGANTEAFFGQGTRLTVV.

This rearrangement joins TRBV19 to TRBJ2-1; TRBD1 matches 9 bases. With V trimmed by 5 bases and J by 7 bases, 3 bases remained unmatched. The CDR3 is 13 residues long. Germline values: CDR1 LNHDA, CDR2 SQIVND (reference sequence). CDR3 DNA: TGTGCCAGTAGTGGGACAGGGAAGAATGAGCAGTTCTTC. Its translation: CASSGTGKNEQFF.

The CDR3 protein is CASSQVEQGSAYNYGYTF. DNA of the CDR3: TGCGCCAGCAGCCAAGTCGAACAGGGTAGTGCCTATAACTATGGCTACACCTTC. J is TRBJ1-2 and V is TRBV4-1; D possibly corresponds to TRBD1 (6 bases). Germline-derived CDR1 and CDR2 are MGHRA and YSYEKL. The V and J ends lost 1 base and 1 base respectively, with 19 bases between them. The CDR3 is 18 amino acids.

The J gene is TRBJ1-3, the V gene TRBV2; possible D gene TRBD1, 6 bases. CDR3 length equals 14 residues. Germline CDR1 reads SNHLY; CDR2 reads FYNNEI. The V end was cut by 6 bases, the J end by 0 bases, with 9 bases between. In nucleotides, the CDR3 is TGTGCCAGCAGCAACAGGGTCTCTGGAAACACCATATATTTT. This codes for CASSNRVSGNTIYF.

The chain joins TRBV9 to TRBJ1-4; 8 nucleotides line up with TRBD1. J gave up 8 bases and V 2 bases, and 11 bases lay outside the gene matches. Germline CDR1 and CDR2: SGDLS and YYNGEE. CDR3 size: 16 residues. In DNA form, the CDR3 reads TGTGCCAGCAGCGTGGGGTCAGGGGGCGCGGGGGAAAAACTGTTTTTT. Its protein is CASSVGSGGAGEKLFF.

This chain joins TRBV9 and TRBJ2-3; D is perhaps TRBD1 (7 bases). V gave up 4 bases and J gave up 1 base, with 13 bases separating them. Per germline, CDR1 SGDLS and CDR2 YYNGEE. The CDR3 length is 15 residues. This chain's CDR3 is CASSQGGPGTDTQYF. The CDR3 nucleotides read TGTGCCAGCAGCCAGGGGGGTCCTGGCACAGATACGCAGTATTTT.

The V and J genes are TRBV7-2 and TRBJ1-1, with D uncertain. Germline V gene sequence: CDR1 SGHTA, CDR2 FQGNSA. The CDR3 length is 13 residues. Trimming cost V 5 bases and J 1 base, with 8 bases left between them. This chain's CDR3 is CASSLNGNTEAFF. Written as DNA, the CDR3 is TGTGCCAGCAGCCTAAACGGGAACACTGAAGCTTTCTTT.

V is TRBV15 and J is TRBJ1-6; D unresolved. CDR3 length: 14 residues. Germline assignment: CDR1 LNHNV and CDR2 YYDKDF (reference sequence). V was shortened by 0 bases and J by 7 bases, with 7 bases between the two germline ends. The CDR3 sequence is CATSRDRGNSPLHF. CDR3 coding DNA: TGTGCCACCAGCAGAGATCGCGGGAATTCACCCCTCCACTTT. Full variable domain (outside the CDR3, taken from reference TRBV15 and TRBJ1-6): DAMVIQNPRYQVTQFGKPVTLSCSQTLNHNVMYWYQQKSSQAPKLLFHYYDKDFNNEADTPDNFQSRRPNTSFCFLDIRSPGLGDTAMYLCATSRDRGNSPLHFGNGTRLTVT.

The chain carries TRBV18 and TRBJ1-1, with D perhaps TRBD1 (5 bases). V lost 3 bases and J lost 5, with 22 bases in between. This CDR3 comprises 17 residues. Germline V gene sequence: CDR1 KGHSH, CDR2 LQKENI. The CDR3 loop is CASSPILSGGVGTEAFF. CDR3 nucleotide sequence: TGTGCCAGCTCACCTATTTTAAGCGGGGGAGTGGGGACTGAAGCTTTCTTT.

J is TRBJ1-2 and V is TRBV6-2 or TRBV6-3; D is unresolved. CDR3 length: 13 amino acids. V was shortened by 2 bases and J by 3 bases, with 7 bases between the two germline ends. Germline CDR1 and CDR2: MNHEY and SVGEGT. CDR3 coding DNA: TGTGCCAGCAGTTACGGGCAGGACTATGGCTACACCTTC. This translates into CASSYGQDYGYTF.

This chain connects TRBV28 to TRBJ1-3; 7 bases align to TRBD1. From germline, CDR1 is MDHEN and CDR2 SYDVKM. The CDR3 spans 19 residues. J was trimmed by 4 bases and V by 4 bases; bases with no gene match: 19. CDR3 bases: TGTGCCAGCAGTTCTGACCTCCGGGACAGCGAGTCTCCCGGAAACACCATATATTTT. This encodes CASSSDLRDSESPGNTIYF.

The rearrangement uses TRBV6-5 and TRBJ1-2, with 9 bases that match TRBD1. V was clipped by 0 bases and J by 4 bases; unmatched bases: 0. Germline V CDR1 and CDR2: MNHEY, SVGAGI. This CDR3 comprises 14 residues. In DNA form, the CDR3 reads TGTGCCAGCAGTTACTCGGACAGGGGCTATGGCTACACCTTC. This encodes CASSYSDRGYGYTF.

The chain links TRBV9 to TRBJ2-7; 9 positions match TRBD2. Germline V lookup: CDR1 SGDLS, CDR2 YYNGEE. V was clipped by 1 base and J by 3 bases; unmatched bases: 5. The CDR3 loop spans 15 amino acids. The CDR3 DNA follows: TGTGCCAGCAGCGTAACTAGCGGGTCAGGCTACGAGCAGTACTTC. Protein product: CASSVTSGSGYEQYF.

The V call is TRBV5-1, the J call TRBJ1-2; TRBD1 aligns across 7 bases. The CDR3 loop spans 15 amino acids. The V gene's germline CDR1 is SGHRS and CDR2 YFSETQ. V gave up 4 bases and J gave up 8 bases; unmatched junction bases: 14. CDR3: CASSLLTGSTGGYTF. The CDR3 bases are TGCGCCAGCAGCCTGCTGACAGGGAGCACTGGCGGCTACACCTTC.

This clone was observed once. The V gene is TRBV6-6, the J gene TRBJ1-2, with unresolved D. The CDR3 sequence is 14 residues long. V was shortened by 5 bases and J by 6 bases, with 16 bases between the two germline ends. From germline, CDR1 is MNHNY and CDR2 SVGAGI (reference sequence). The CDR3 protein is CASSPRREAHGYTF. The CDR3 DNA follows: TGTGCCAGCAGTCCCCGGAGGGAGGCTCATGGCTACACCTTC.

The chain has TRBV18 and TRBJ1-1, with 8 bases that match TRBD1. This CDR3 has 11 residues. Germline CDR1 is KGHSH and CDR2 is LQKENI. Trimming removed 6 bases from V and 11 bases from J; junction bases left unmatched: 5. CDR3 sequence reads: CASSPGQGAFF. CDR3 sequence (DNA): TGTGCCAGCTCCCCCGGACAGGGTGCTTTCTTT. Looking up the rest from reference TRBV18 and TRBJ1-1 gives the full variable domain: NAGVMQNPRHLVRRRGQEARLRCSPMKGHSHVYWYRQLPEEGLKFMVYLQKENIIDESGMPKERFSAEFPKEGPSILRIQQVVRGDSAAYFCASSPGQGAFFGQGTRLTVV.

J is TRBJ1-1 and V is TRBV19; 8 nucleotides line up with TRBD1. This CDR3 spans 14 amino acids. The V segment lost 4 bases and the J segment 5 bases; nucleotides outside the gene matches: 6. Germline CDR1 is LNHDA and CDR2 is SQIVND (reference sequence). The DNA for the CDR3 is TGTGCCAGTAGTAAAAAGACAGGGGTTACTGAAGCTTTCTTT. It is translated as CASSKKTGVTEAFF.

The V and J genes are TRBV5-1 and TRBJ1-2, with 8 bases identical to TRBD1. The CDR3 is 16 amino acids. Germline V gives CDR1 SGHRS, CDR2 YFSETQ. V lost 4 bases and J lost 5; bases outside the gene matches: 13. Written as DNA, the CDR3 is TGCGCCAGCAGCGCAGGACAGGGATCCAACCCTTATGGCTACACCTTC. Translated: CASSAGQGSNPYGYTF.

The chain is built from TRBV18 and TRBJ2-7; TRBD1 matches at 10 bases. This CDR3 has 15 amino acids. V lost 2 bases and J lost 9; bases outside the gene matches: 10. Germline CDR1 is KGHSH and CDR2 is LQKENI. CDR3 loop: CASSPGQGVLIWQYF. As DNA, the CDR3 is TGTGCCAGCTCACCAGGACAGGGGGTACTAATATGGCAGTACTTC.

J is TRBJ1-5 and V is TRBV5-6, with 8 bases fitting TRBD1. The CDR3 extends over 14 amino acids. V shed 0 bases and J 7 bases; nucleotides not matched to a gene: 3. Germline-derived CDR1 and CDR2 are SGHDT and YYEEEE. The CDR3 DNA reads as TGTGCCAGCAGCTTGGAACAGGGGGAGCAGCCCCAGCATTTT. Its translation: CASSLEQGEQPQHF.

This clone was recorded only once. This chain uses TRBV3-1 (or the pseudogene TRBV3-2) with TRBJ1-6, with D unclear. Germline assignment: CDR1 LGHDT and CDR2 YNNKEL (reference sequence). V was pared by 1 base and J by 7 bases, with 8 bases between. This CDR3 comprises 14 residues. This CDR3 is CASSQAQANSPLHF. For the CDR3, the DNA is TGTGCCAGCAGCCAAGCTCAGGCGAATTCACCCCTCCACTTT.

The rearrangement uses TRBV7-8 and TRBJ2-4; D unresolved. Germline CDR1 reads SGHVS; CDR2 reads FQNEAQ. V lost 2 bases and J lost 0, with 8 bases in between. CDR3 length: 15 residues. This chain's CDR3 is CASSLMGRAKNIQYF. The CDR3 DNA is TGTGCCAGCAGCTTAATGGGCAGAGCCAAAAACATTCAGTACTTC.

This chain joins TRBV18 and TRBJ2-5; 10 bases align to TRBD2. This CDR3 is built from 17 residues. Germline loops: CDR1 KGHSH, CDR2 LQKENI. V gave up 0 bases and J gave up 4 bases; unmatched junction bases: 8. This chain's CDR3 is CASSPPSGGSGRETQYF. DNA of the CDR3: TGTGCCAGCTCACCACCTAGCGGGGGGTCAGGTAGAGAGACCCAGTACTTC.